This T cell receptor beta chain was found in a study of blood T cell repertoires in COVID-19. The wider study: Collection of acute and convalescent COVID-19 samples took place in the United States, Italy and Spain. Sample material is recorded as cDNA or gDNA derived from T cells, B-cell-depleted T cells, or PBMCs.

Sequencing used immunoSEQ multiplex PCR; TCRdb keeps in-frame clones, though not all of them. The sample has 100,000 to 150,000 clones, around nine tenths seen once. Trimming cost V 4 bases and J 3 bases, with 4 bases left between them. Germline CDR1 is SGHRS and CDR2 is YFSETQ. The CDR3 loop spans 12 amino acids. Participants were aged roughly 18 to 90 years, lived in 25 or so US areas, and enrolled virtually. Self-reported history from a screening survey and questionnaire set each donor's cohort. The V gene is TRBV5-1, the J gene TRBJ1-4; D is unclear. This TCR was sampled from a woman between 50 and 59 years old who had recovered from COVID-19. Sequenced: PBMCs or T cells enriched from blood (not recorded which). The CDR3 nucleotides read TGCGCCAGCAGCGGGCCTAATGAAAAACTGTTTTTT. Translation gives CASSGPNEKLFF.